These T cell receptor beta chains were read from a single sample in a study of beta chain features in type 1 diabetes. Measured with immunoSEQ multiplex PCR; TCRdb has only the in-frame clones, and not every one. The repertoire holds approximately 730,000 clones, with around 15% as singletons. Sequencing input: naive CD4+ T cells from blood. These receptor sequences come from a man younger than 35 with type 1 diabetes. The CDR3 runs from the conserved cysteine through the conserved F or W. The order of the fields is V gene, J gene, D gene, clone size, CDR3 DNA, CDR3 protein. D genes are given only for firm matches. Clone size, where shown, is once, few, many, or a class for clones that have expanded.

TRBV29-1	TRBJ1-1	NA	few	TGCAGCGTTTCCGGGAGGGGGAACACTGAAGCTTTCTTT	CSVSGRGNTEAFF
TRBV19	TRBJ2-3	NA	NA	TGTGCCAGTAGTACCCGACCGGGGACCTCAGAGAGGACAGATACGCAGTATTTT	CASSTRPGTSERTDTQYF
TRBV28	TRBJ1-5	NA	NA	TGTGCCAGCAGTTTATTAGGACGAGGCCCTAGCAATCAGCCCCAGCATTTT	CASSLLGRGPSNQPQHF
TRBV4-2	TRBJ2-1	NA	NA	TGTGCCAGCAGCAGAGTAGGCAGCAATGAGCAGTTCTTC	CASSRVGSNEQFF
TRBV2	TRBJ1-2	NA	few	TGTGCCAGCAGTGACCCGGGAGGGGGGAGGTATGGCTACACCTTC	CASSDPGGGRYGYTF
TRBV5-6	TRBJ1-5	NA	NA	TGTGCCATGCCCGGGCAAGCCAGCAATCAGCCCCAGCATTTT	CAMPGQASNQPQHF
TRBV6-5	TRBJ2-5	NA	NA	TGTGCCAGCAGTTACTCGGTAGGAAGGGAGACCCAGTACTTC	CASSYSVGRETQYF
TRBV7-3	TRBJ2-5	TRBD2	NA	TGTGCCAGCAGCTTAGGTAGCGGGAAAGAGACCCAGTACTTC	CASSLGSGKETQYF
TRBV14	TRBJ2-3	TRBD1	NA	TGTGCCAGCAGCCCAAGAACTGGGACAGGGATCGCAGATACGCAGTATTTT	CASSPRTGTGIADTQYF
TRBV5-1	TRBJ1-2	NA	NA	TGCGCCAGCGGAGGAGGGGACTCCTTTTCAGCTAACTATGGCTACACCTTC	CASGGGDSFSANYGYTF
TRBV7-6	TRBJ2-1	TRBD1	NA	TGTGCCAGCAGTCAAACAGGGGTAGGGTCCTACAATGAGCAGTTCTTC	CASSQTGVGSYNEQFF
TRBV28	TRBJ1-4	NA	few	TGTGCCAGCACCCAGCTGACTCATGAAAAACTGTTTTTT	CASTQLTHEKLFF
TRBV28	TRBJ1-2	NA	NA	TGTGCCAGCAGGCAGCAGGACGGGAAATCTAACTATGGCTACACCTTC	CASRQQDGKSNYGYTF